This T cell receptor (beta chain) was documented in a study of T cell responses to AZD1222 COVID-19 vaccine. Study-wide background: Pooling was applied to second doses at about 4 or about 12 weeks.

The ends lost 5 bases at V and 5 bases at J; junction bases unmatched: 9. Per germline, CDR1 SEHNR and CDR2 FQNEAQ (reference sequence). The CDR3 spans 15 residues. Study-wide findings and caveats: Clonal diversity may have been underestimated, and the donors were mostly white British, with more females than males.

About this clone: The antigen is not known.

TCRdb's copy holds only in-frame clones and misses some; the assay was immunoSEQ multiplex PCR. This sample yields about 57,000 clones, of which approximately 83% are seen a single time; approximately 15% belongs to the top ten. The chain recombines TRBV7-9 with TRBJ2-5, with 9 bases that match TRBD2. The sequence came from an adult in good health. The specimen was peripheral blood, collected on day 0 of AZD1222 vaccination. The CDR3 is CASSRMSGRHETQYF. The CDR3 coding sequence is TGTGCCAGCAGCCGGATGAGCGGGAGGCACGAGACCCAGTACTTC.